This TCR beta chain was sequenced during a study of CD8 T cells in Susac syndrome. Overall study findings and caveats: As the study acknowledged, the number of individuals in its TCR sequencing and HLA analysis was relatively small.

About this clonotype itself: Its specificity is not known.

Random hexamers served to reverse transcribe roughly 0.5 to 1 ug RNA. A multiplex approach, immunoSEQ multiplex PCR, amplified TCR beta CDR3 across 54 Vbeta and 13 Jbeta. MiXCR was run by TCRdb on the immunoSEQ multiplex PCR reads, yielding one entry per CDR3 protein. The sample has over 150,000 distinct CDR3 sequences; roughly 95% are singletons. The CDR3 totals 16 residues. Germline V gene lookup returns CDR1 GTSNPN and CDR2 SVGIG (reference sequence). V gave up 0 bases and J gave up 8 bases; unmatched junction bases: 10. TCR beta sequences were obtained from blood CD8+ and CD4+ T cells. Patients with Susac syndrome showed fulfilment of recently defined diagnostic criteria for definite or probable disease.

The chain employs TRBV30 and TRBJ2-1, with TRBD1 matching over 10 bases. Sequencing was carried out using CD4+ T cells from PBMCs. The receptor comes from a human donor with Susac syndrome. CDR3 coding DNA: TGTGCCTGGAGTGTAACCGGGACAGGGGTTGTCCATGAGCAGTTCTTC. It encodes CAWSVTGTGVVHEQFF.